Listed below are T cell receptor beta chains from one sample, sequenced in a study of spatial heterogeneity in lung cancer. TCRdb re-analysed the 5' RACE reads in MiXCR, keeping a single row per CDR3 protein. The sample lists 2,200 or so distinct CDR3 sequences, approximately 3% occurring once. Sequencing used lung tumor tissue, obtained at surgery. The receptors originated from a female donor with early-stage non-small cell lung cancer. The CDR3 runs from the conserved cysteine through the conserved F or W. The D gene is left open where the match is weak. Rows give clone size only sometimes, using once, few, many, or a class for an expanded clone.

clone size: many; J gene: TRBJ1-1; D gene: NA; V gene: TRBV30; CDR3 protein: CAWSVQDGTEAFF; CDR3 DNA: TGTGCCTGGAGTGTACAGGATGGTACTGAAGCTTTCTTT
clone size: medium-sized; J gene: TRBJ2-7; D gene: NA; V gene: TRBV7-2; CDR3 protein: CASSSGQIYEQYF; CDR3 DNA: TGTGCCAGCAGCTCCGGACAGATCTACGAGCAGTACTTC
clone size: large; J gene: TRBJ1-1; D gene: NA; V gene: TRBV25-1; CDR3 protein: CASSEFGKNTEAFF; CDR3 DNA: TGTGCCAGCAGTGAATTTGGGAAGAACACTGAAGCTTTCTTT
clone size: many; J gene: TRBJ2-2; D gene: NA; V gene: TRBV5-1; CDR3 protein: CASSLVSSAQLTGELFF; CDR3 DNA: TGCGCCAGCAGCTTGGTTTCATCGGCACAGCTCACCGGGGAGCTGTTTTTT
clone size: medium-sized; J gene: TRBJ2-5; D gene: NA; V gene: TRBV9; CDR3 protein: CASSVWDTTQETQYF; CDR3 DNA: TGTGCCAGCAGCGTATGGGACACCACCCAAGAGACCCAGTACTTC
clone size: NA; J gene: TRBJ1-2; D gene: NA; V gene: TRBV6-5; CDR3 protein: CASSYFAGKSYGYTF; CDR3 DNA: TGTGCCAGCAGTTACTTCGCAGGGAAAAGCTATGGCTACACCTTC
clone size: medium-sized; J gene: TRBJ2-1; D gene: NA; V gene: TRBV7-8; CDR3 protein: CASSLGQHNEQFF; CDR3 DNA: TGTGCCAGCAGCTTAGGACAGCACAATGAGCAGTTCTTC
clone size: medium-sized; J gene: TRBJ1-1; D gene: NA; V gene: TRBV21-1; CDR3 protein: CAKQGVNTEAFF; CDR3 DNA: TGTGCCAAACAGGGCGTGAACACTGAAGCTTTCTTT
clone size: medium-sized; J gene: TRBJ2-3; D gene: NA; V gene: TRBV12-3/TRBV12-4; CDR3 protein: CASSLTDTQYF; CDR3 DNA: TGTGCCAGCAGTCTGACCGATACGCAGTATTTT
clone size: many; J gene: TRBJ1-1; D gene: TRBD1; V gene: TRBV2; CDR3 protein: CASIGTVNTEAFF; CDR3 DNA: TGTGCCAGCATTGGGACAGTGAACACTGAAGCTTTCTTT
clone size: medium-sized; J gene: TRBJ1-5; D gene: TRBD1; V gene: TRBV18; CDR3 protein: CASSPGQISNQPQHF; CDR3 DNA: TGTGCCAGCTCACCGGGACAGATTAGCAATCAGCCCCAGCATTTT
clone size: medium-sized; J gene: TRBJ2-7; D gene: NA; V gene: TRBV3-1; CDR3 protein: CASSLIPYEQYF; CDR3 DNA: TGTGCCAGCAGCCTAATACCCTACGAGCAGTACTTC